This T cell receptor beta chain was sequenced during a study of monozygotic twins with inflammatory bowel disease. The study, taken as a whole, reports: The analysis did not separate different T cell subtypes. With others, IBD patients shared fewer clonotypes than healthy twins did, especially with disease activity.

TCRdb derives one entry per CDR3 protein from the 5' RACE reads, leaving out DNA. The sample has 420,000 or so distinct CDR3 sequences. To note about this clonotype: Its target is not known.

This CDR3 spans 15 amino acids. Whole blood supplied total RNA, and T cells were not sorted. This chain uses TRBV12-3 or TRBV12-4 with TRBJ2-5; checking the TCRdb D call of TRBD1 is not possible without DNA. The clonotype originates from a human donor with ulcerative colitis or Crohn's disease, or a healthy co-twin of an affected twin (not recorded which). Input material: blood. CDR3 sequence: CASSSPGHPRETQYF.